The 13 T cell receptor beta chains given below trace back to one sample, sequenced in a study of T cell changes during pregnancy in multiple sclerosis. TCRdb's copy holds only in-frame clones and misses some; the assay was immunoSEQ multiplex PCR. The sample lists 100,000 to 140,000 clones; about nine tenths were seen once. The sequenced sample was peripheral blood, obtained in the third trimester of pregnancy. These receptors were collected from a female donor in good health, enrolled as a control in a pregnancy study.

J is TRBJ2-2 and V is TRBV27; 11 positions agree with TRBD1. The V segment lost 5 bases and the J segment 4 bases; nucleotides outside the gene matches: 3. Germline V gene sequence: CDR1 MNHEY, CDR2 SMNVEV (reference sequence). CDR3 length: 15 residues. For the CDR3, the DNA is TGTGCCAGCAGTGCCGGGACAGGGGGCACCGGGGAGCTGTTTTTT. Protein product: CASSAGTGGTGELFF.

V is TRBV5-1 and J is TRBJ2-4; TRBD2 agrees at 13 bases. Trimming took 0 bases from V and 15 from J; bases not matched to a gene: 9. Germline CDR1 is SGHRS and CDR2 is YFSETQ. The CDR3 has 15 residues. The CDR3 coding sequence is TGCGCCAGCAGCTTGGCCGGGACTAGCGGGGCCGTTTCGTACTTC. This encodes CASSLAGTSGAVSYF.

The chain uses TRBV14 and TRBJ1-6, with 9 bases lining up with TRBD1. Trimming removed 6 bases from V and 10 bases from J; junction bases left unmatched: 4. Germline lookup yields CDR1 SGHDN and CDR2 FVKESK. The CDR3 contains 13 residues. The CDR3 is CASRGQGRSPLHF. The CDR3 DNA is TGTGCCAGCAGGGGACAGGGCAGATCACCCCTCCACTTT.

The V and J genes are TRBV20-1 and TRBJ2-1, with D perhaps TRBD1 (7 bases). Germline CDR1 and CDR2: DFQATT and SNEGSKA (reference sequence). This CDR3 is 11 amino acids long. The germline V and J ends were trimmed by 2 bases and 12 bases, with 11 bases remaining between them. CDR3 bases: TGCAGTGCTAGATCGGGGGACAGGCAGTTCTTC. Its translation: CSARSGDRQFF.

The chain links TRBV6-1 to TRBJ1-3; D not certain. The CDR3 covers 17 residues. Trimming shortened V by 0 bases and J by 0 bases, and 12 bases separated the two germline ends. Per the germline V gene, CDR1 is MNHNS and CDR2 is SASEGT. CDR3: CASSEAWWSGSGNTIYF. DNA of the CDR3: TGTGCCAGCAGTGAAGCTTGGTGGTCGGGCTCTGGAAACACCATATATTTT.

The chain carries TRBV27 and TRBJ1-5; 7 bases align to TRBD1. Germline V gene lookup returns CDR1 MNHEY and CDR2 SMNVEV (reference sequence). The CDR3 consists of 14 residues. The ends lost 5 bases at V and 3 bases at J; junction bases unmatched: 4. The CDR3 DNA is TGTGCCAGCAGTCCCGGGACAGACAATCAGCCCCAGCATTTT. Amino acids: CASSPGTDNQPQHF.

In DNA, the CDR3 is TGTGCCAGCAGCCCCCTCGGAGGGATAATGGGGACTGAAGCTTTCTTT. Protein product: CASSPLGGIMGTEAFF. This chain connects TRBV7-9 to TRBJ1-1; D uncertain. V lost 5 bases, J lost 5 bases, and 21 bases lay in between. The CDR3 length is 16 residues. Looked up from germline, CDR1 is SEHNR and CDR2 is FQNEAQ (reference sequence).

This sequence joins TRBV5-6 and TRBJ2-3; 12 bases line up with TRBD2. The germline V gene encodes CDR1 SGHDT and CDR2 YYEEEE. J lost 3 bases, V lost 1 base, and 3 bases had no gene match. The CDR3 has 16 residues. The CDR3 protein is CASSLRLAGGTDTQYF. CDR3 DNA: TGTGCCAGCAGCTTGAGGCTAGCGGGGGGGACAGATACGCAGTATTTT.

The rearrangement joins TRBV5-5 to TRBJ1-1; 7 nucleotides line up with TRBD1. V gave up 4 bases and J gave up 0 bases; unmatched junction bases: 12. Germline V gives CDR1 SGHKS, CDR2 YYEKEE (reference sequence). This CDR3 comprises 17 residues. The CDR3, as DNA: TGTGCCAGCAGCCAAAGTCCCGGGACAGCTATGAACACTGAAGCTTTCTTT. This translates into CASSQSPGTAMNTEAFF.

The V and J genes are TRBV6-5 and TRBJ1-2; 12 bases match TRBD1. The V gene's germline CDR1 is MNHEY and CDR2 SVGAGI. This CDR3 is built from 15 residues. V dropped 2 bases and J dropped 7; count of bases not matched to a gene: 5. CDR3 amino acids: CASSYGGQGASGYTF. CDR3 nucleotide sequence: TGTGCCAGCAGTTACGGGGGACAGGGGGCGAGTGGCTACACCTTC.

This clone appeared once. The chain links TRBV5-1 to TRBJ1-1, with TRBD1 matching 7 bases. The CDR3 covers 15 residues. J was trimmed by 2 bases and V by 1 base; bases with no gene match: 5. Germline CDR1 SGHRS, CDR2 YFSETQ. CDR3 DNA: TGCGCCAGCAGCTTGTTAGGGGGCAGTAACACTGAAGCTTTCTTT. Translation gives CASSLLGGSNTEAFF.

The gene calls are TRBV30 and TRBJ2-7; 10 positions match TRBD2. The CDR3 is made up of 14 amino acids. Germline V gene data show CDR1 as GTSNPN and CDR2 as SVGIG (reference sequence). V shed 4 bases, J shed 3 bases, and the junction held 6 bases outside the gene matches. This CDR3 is CAWKASGGGYEQYF. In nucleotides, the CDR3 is TGTGCCTGGAAGGCCAGCGGGGGGGGCTACGAGCAGTACTTC. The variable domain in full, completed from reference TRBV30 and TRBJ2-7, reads SQTIHQWPATLVQPVGSPLSLECTVEGTSNPNLYWYRQAAGRGLQLLFYSVGIGQISSEVPQNLSASRPQDRQFILSSKKLLLSDSGFYLCAWKASGGGYEQYFGPGTRLTVT.

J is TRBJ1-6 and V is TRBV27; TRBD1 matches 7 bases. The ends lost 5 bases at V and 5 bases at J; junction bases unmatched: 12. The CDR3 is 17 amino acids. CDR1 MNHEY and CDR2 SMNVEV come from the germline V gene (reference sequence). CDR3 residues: CASSPDRVPNDNSPLHF. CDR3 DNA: TGTGCCAGCAGTCCAGACAGGGTCCCCAACGATAATTCACCCCTCCACTTT.